This T cell receptor (beta chain) came from a study of T cell clonotyping in hematopoietic cell transplantation. Overall study: Pretransplant recipient samples were taken after cytoreduction. The study, taken as a whole, reports: Broader posttransplant TCR repertoire diversity was predicted by graft donor and pretransplant recipient Inverse Simpson Index values. Pathologically expanded recipient clonotypes increased progressively from day 30 to day 180 as diversity fell. Few recipient clonotypes overlapped donors; over 95% were de novo at given depth.

Per germline, CDR1 SGHVS and CDR2 FQNEAQ. The V segment lost 6 bases and the J segment 7 bases; nucleotides outside the gene matches: 13. The CDR3 length is 16 residues. Produced via immunoSEQ multiplex PCR; TCRdb's table is partial and in-frame only. The sample lists 25,000 to 30,000 clones; 84% were seen once. On this clone: The antigen is not known.

The time point: recipient sample about 28 days before transplant, after cytoreduction. The gene calls are TRBV7-8 and TRBJ2-5; 11 nucleotides agree with TRBD2. The source was peripheral blood mononuclear cells, collected before stem cell transplant. This TCR derives from a woman aged 55-75 years with acute myeloid leukemia. Some clones in this sample may be carry-over from other donors' samples. CDR3 bases: TGTGCCAGCAGGCCTACTAGCGGGAGCTCCCTACGGACCCAGTACTTC. Translated, it gives CASRPTSGSSLRTQYF.